The entry below describes one T cell receptor (beta chain). V was clipped by 0 bases and J by 10 bases, with 11 bases between them. CDR1 and CDR2 from the germline V gene are SGHRS and YFSETQ. The CDR3 covers 13 residues. This entry comes from a study of T-cell memory formation after mild COVID-19. On the study more broadly: Clusters of TCRs were largely donor specific.

5'RACE with constant-segment primers yielded barcoded, UMI-tagged TCR alpha and TCR beta cDNA libraries. A single record per CDR3 protein comes from TCRdb applying MiXCR to the 5' RACE reads. The table has fewer than 350,000 distinct CDR3 sequences, 14% seen once. The source is a man between 18 and 35 years old who had mild COVID-19 (a few samples of this study predate the infection). Cell type and time point are not known. Sequencing was performed on PBMCs or a T cell subset sorted from them (not recorded which). The genes are TRBV5-1 and TRBJ1-3; D is unresolved. CDR3 region: CASSLAARSTIYF. CDR3 coding DNA: TGCGCCAGCAGCTTGGCCGCTCGGTCTACCATATATTTT.